This T cell receptor (beta chain) was captured in a study of OX40 agonist ivuxolimab in advanced cancers. Germline-derived CDR1 and CDR2 are GTSNPN and SVGIG (reference sequence). Between the trimmed V and J ends, which lost 2 bases and 8 bases, there was a span of 18 bases. The CDR3 is 14 amino acids. The method was immunoSEQ multiplex PCR; TCRdb's version includes in-frame clones alone and lacks a portion of them. The data contain 55,000 to 65,000 clones, around 90% of them seen just once; the ten biggest clones take up just under 0.35%. The source of this sequence is an adult with an advanced solid tumor such as melanoma, head and neck, liver or kidney cancer. The input for sequencing was CD4+ or CD8+ T cells sorted from blood, taken in a trial of the OX40 agonist ivuxolimab. The chain joins TRBV30 to TRBJ1-1, with D uncertain. The CDR3 sequence is CAWSPNGRPLEAFF. DNA for the CDR3: TGTGCCTGGAGTCCAAACGGACGGCCGCTCGAAGCTTTCTTT.